The 24 T cell receptor beta chains given below trace back to one sample, sequenced in a study of PD-1 blockade in classical Hodgkin lymphoma. There was relapse after autologous stem cell transplantation in every patient, and there was variation in brentuximab vedotin exposure. The data were produced by immunoSEQ multiplex PCR, yet TCRdb's version contains in-frame clones alone and is incomplete. The data hold under 30,000 clones, with more than 60% observed a single time. The sequences come from peripheral blood mononuclear cells (PBMCs), collected before the second cycle of nivolumab. The receptors shown here come from a human donor with classical Hodgkin lymphoma.

This clone counts as medium-sized. CDR3 in amino acids: CASSLESNSPLHF. The CDR3 DNA reads as TGTGCCAGCAGCTTGGAGAGTAATTCACCCCTCCACTTT. This chain connects TRBV11-3 to TRBJ1-6, with D unclear. The CDR3 is 13 amino acids. The ends were cut back, 3 bases at V and 6 bases at J, with 6 bases in the middle. Germline V gene sequence: CDR1 SGHNT, CDR2 YENEEA.

The chain links TRBV6-5 to TRBJ2-7; either TRBD1 or TRBD2 may supply D (5 bases each). From germline, CDR1 is MNHEY and CDR2 SVGAGI. With 6 bases removed from V and 7 bases from J, the gap between germline ends came to 10 bases. This CDR3 region has 11 residues. In DNA form, the CDR3 reads TGTGCCAGCAGCGGGGCTCGGGAGCAGTACTTC. Its protein is CASSGAREQYF.

The chain is built from TRBV11-2 and TRBJ2-5, with 8 bases identical to TRBD2. The V segment lost 5 bases and the J segment 1 base; nucleotides outside the gene matches: 9. Germline V lookup: CDR1 SGHAT, CDR2 FQNNGV. The CDR3 contains 16 residues. CDR3 DNA sequence: TGTGCCAGCAGCCCAAGTACTAGCGGCCCCCAAGAGACCCAGTACTTC. Amino acids: CASSPSTSGPQETQYF.

The chain couples TRBV7-9 to TRBJ2-1, with D perhaps TRBD1 (8 bases). The V gene lost 6 bases and the J gene lost 8 bases, with 23 bases spanning the gap. The V gene's germline CDR1 is SEHNR and CDR2 FQNEAQ (reference sequence). The CDR3 loop spans 16 amino acids. The CDR3: CASRHRQGRDWDEQFF. In nucleotides, the CDR3 is TGTGCCAGCAGACACAGACAGGGGAGGGATTGGGATGAGCAGTTCTTC.

The table lists this clone with a count of one. This sequence joins TRBV4-3 and TRBJ2-7; D tentatively reads TRBD1 or TRBD2 (5 bases each). The CDR3 runs to 16 residues. From germline, CDR1 is LGHNA and CDR2 YSLEER. Trimming stripped 4 bases from V and 0 bases from J, with 16 bases between. The CDR3 sequence is CASSPQVSGGSYEQYF. The DNA of the CDR3 is TGCGCCAGCAGCCCACAGGTATCTGGGGGCTCCTACGAGCAGTACTTC.

The rearrangement links TRBV7-8 to TRBJ2-7, with a weak D call TRBD1 (6 bases). This CDR3 contains 15 residues. V was pared by 5 bases and J by 2 bases, with 16 bases between. Germline V gene lookup returns CDR1 SGHVS and CDR2 FQNEAQ. CDR3 loop: CASSPTGFPAYEQYV. The CDR3 nucleotides are TGTGCCAGCAGCCCAACAGGGTTCCCCGCCTACGAGCAGTACGTC.

The CDR3 DNA reads as TGTGCCGGCACGCGACTCGGAGGTCTCGAAGAGCAGTACTTC. Protein product: CAGTRLGGLEEQYF. The V call is TRBV7-8, the J call TRBJ2-7, with D possibly TRBD2 on 5 matching bases. Looked up from germline, CDR1 is SGHVS and CDR2 is FQNEAQ. Trimming removed 11 bases at V and 7 bases at J, with 24 bases between. The CDR3 consists of 14 residues.

Ten or more counts support this clone. The gene calls are TRBV5-5 and TRBJ1-2; no definite D call. Germline V gene data show CDR1 as SGHKS and CDR2 as YYEKEE (reference sequence). The CDR3 has 14 residues. The V end was cut by 0 bases, the J end by 3 bases, with 9 bases between. DNA of the CDR3: TGTGCCAGCAGCTTGGAAGTCAGGTACTATGGCTACACCTTC. Protein: CASSLEVRYYGYTF.

This rearrangement joins TRBV19 to TRBJ2-3; 8 nucleotides agree with TRBD2. Unmatched junction bases numbered 7, after V lost 4 bases and J lost 1 base. The CDR3 has 16 residues. Germline CDR1 LNHDA, CDR2 SQIVND (reference sequence). The CDR3 DNA sequence: TGTGCCAGTAGTAGAGCTGCAGCGGGGGGCACAGATACGCAGTATTTT. Amino acid sequence: CASSRAAAGGTDTQYF.

The V gene is TRBV5-1, the J gene TRBJ1-2; D uncertain. Germline values: CDR1 SGHRS, CDR2 YFSETQ. CDR3 length: 14 residues. Trimming took 3 bases from V and 0 from J, leaving 9 bases between them. This CDR3 is CASSYDTSNYGYTF. The DNA for the CDR3 is TGCGCCAGCAGCTACGACACCTCTAACTATGGCTACACCTTC.

CDR3 protein: CASSIRDGTVEAFF. The CDR3, as DNA: TGTGCCAGCAGCATAAGAGACGGGACGGTTGAAGCTTTCTTT. The J gene is TRBJ1-1, the V gene TRBV11-1; weak D call: TRBD1 (5 bases). The CDR3 extends over 14 amino acids. Germline CDR1 is SGHAT and CDR2 is FQDESV (reference sequence). V gave up 5 bases and J gave up 7 bases, with 17 bases separating them.

The chain joins TRBV4-2 to TRBJ2-1, with a possible D match to TRBD2 (6 bases). Germline V lookup: CDR1 LGHNA, CDR2 YNFKEQ. Trimming stripped 5 bases from V and 0 bases from J, with 20 bases between. This CDR3 has 18 amino acids. In DNA, the CDR3 is TGTGCCAGCAGCTTACGGTCGGGCGGGGCGAGCTCCTACAATGAGCAGTTCTTC. Protein product: CASSLRSGGASSYNEQFF.

In its sample, this clone was seen a few times. The J gene is TRBJ2-5, the V gene TRBV28; TRBD2 agrees at 9 bases. Germline V CDR1 and CDR2: MDHEN, SYDVKM. This CDR3 comprises 14 residues. V lost 7 bases to trimming and J lost 0 bases; unmatched junction nucleotides: 3. The CDR3 DNA reads TGTGCCAGCACAAGCGGGGGGTACCAAGAGACCCAGTACTTC. It encodes CASTSGGYQETQYF.

The CDR3 reads CSVDGQGAMIGNTEAFF. CDR3 DNA: TGCAGCGTTGATGGGCAGGGGGCGATGATCGGGAACACTGAAGCTTTCTTT. The chain recombines TRBV29-1 with TRBJ1-1, with 8 bases that match TRBD1. Trimming at V came to 3 bases and at J to 1 base, leaving 13 bases not matched to a gene. This CDR3 contains 17 residues. Per the germline V gene, CDR1 is SQVTM and CDR2 is ANQGSEA.

V gene TRBV28 combines with J gene TRBJ1-1; 8 nucleotides align to TRBD1. The CDR3 sequence is 13 residues long. The germline V gene encodes CDR1 MDHEN and CDR2 SYDVKM. V shed 5 bases, J shed 5 bases, and the junction held 4 bases outside the gene matches. The CDR3 here is CASSPRTGTEAFF. The CDR3 region has the DNA TGTGCCAGCAGTCCCCGGACAGGGACTGAAGCTTTCTTT.

This clone was seen a handful of times. The CDR3 protein is CASSRYGGIETQYF. CDR3 DNA sequence: TGTGCCAGCAGTCGGTATGGGGGGATAGAGACCCAGTACTTC. The genes are TRBV7-8 and TRBJ2-5; perhaps TRBD2 as D (6 bases). The germline gives CDR1 SGHVS, CDR2 FQNEAQ. Trimming shortened V by 6 bases and J by 4 bases, and 15 bases separated the two germline ends. The CDR3 sequence is 14 residues long.

This sequence joins TRBV5-1 and TRBJ2-3; 7 nucleotides line up with TRBD2. This CDR3 is built from 13 residues. The germline CDR1 and CDR2 sequences are SGHRS and YFSETQ. The V gene end was trimmed by 1 base and the J gene end by 5 bases; junction bases not matched to a gene: 1. The CDR3: CASSLTGGDTQYF. CDR3 coding DNA: TGCGCCAGCAGCTTGACGGGGGGAGATACGCAGTATTTT.

The chain combines TRBV7-9 with TRBJ1-4; 7 nucleotides agree with TRBD1. V was clipped by 2 bases and J by 7 bases; unmatched bases: 4. There are 14 residues in the CDR3. Per germline, CDR1 SEHNR and CDR2 FQNEAQ (reference sequence). The CDR3 DNA follows: TGTGCCAGCAGCTTATCAACAGGGGTTGAAAAACTGTTTTTT. Translation gives CASSLSTGVEKLFF.

The J gene is TRBJ2-1, the V gene TRBV7-2; D possibly corresponds to TRBD1 (5 bases). The CDR3 has 14 amino acids. Per germline, CDR1 SGHTA and CDR2 FQGNSA. V was clipped by 2 bases and J by 8 bases, with 13 bases between them. Here the CDR3 DNA reads TGTGCCAGCAGCTTAAGAGACAGCTTAGATGAGCAGTTCTTC. Its protein is CASSLRDSLDEQFF. Full variable domain (outside the CDR3, taken from reference TRBV7-2 and TRBJ2-1): GAGVSQSPSNKVTEKGKDVELRCDPISGHTALYWYRQSLGQGLEFLIYFQGNSAPDKSGLPSDRFSAERTGGSVSTLTIQRTQQEDSAVYLCASSLRDSLDEQFFGPGTRLTVL.

V and J are TRBV19 and TRBJ1-1; the D is unclear. V was clipped by 5 bases and J by 1 base, with 8 bases between them. Germline CDR1 reads LNHDA; CDR2 reads SQIVND (reference sequence). The CDR3 contains 13 residues. The chain's CDR3 is CASSPLSNTEAFF. CDR3 bases: TGTGCCAGTAGTCCCCTTTCGAACACTGAAGCTTTCTTT.

This clone was observed a few times. J is TRBJ2-7 and V is TRBV7-2; TRBD1 is a possible D gene (5 bases). CDR3 length: 13 residues. CDR1 SGHTA and CDR2 FQGNSA come from the germline V gene. With 3 bases removed from V and 7 bases from J, the gap between germline ends came to 13 bases. CDR3 sequence: CASSFDSPGEQYF. In DNA, the CDR3 is TGTGCCAGCAGCTTCGACAGCCCGGGTGAGCAGTACTTC.

A remark on this clone: The junction and the germline gene differ at one end; a read error may be behind it. The genes are TRBV20-1 and TRBJ2-1; the D gene is possibly TRBD1 (6 bases). This CDR3 region has 11 residues. CDR1 and CDR2 (germline): DFQATT, SNEGSKA (reference sequence). CDR3 loop: CSAYREPDKVF. CDR3 coding DNA: TGCAGTGCATACAGGGAACCCGATAAGGTCTTC.

CDR3 sequence (DNA): TGCGCCAGCAGCTTCCGGACTAGCGGGAGCAATACGCAGTATTTT. Residues: CASSFRTSGSNTQYF. The chain combines TRBV5-1 with TRBJ2-3; 13 positions match TRBD2. Germline V gives CDR1 SGHRS, CDR2 YFSETQ. V lost 2 bases and J lost 7; bases outside the gene matches: 4. This CDR3 region has 15 residues.

This clone has just one count. This chain joins TRBV4-1 and TRBJ1-1; no clear D. Per germline, CDR1 MGHRA and CDR2 YSYEKL. With 0 bases removed from V and 6 bases from J, the gap between germline ends came to 8 bases. The CDR3 is made up of 13 amino acids. The CDR3 sequence is CASSQDRASEAFF. CDR3 nucleotide sequence: TGCGCCAGCAGCCAAGATCGGGCATCTGAAGCTTTCTTT.